This T cell receptor (beta chain) was captured by sequencing in a study of neoadjuvant nivolumab and ipilimumab in lung cancer. Profiled with immunoSEQ multiplex PCR; TCRdb holds only in-frame clones, not every one. The table has 26,000 or so clones, around 80% seen once; the top ten hold around 5%. The CDR3 is 11 residues long. Per the germline V gene, CDR1 is MNHEY and CDR2 is SVGAGI. The V end lost 9 bases, the J end lost 2 bases, and 7 bases lay between the germline ends. The material was tumor tissue, obtained after neoadjuvant nivolumab, alone or with ipilimumab, at or shortly before surgery. The clonotype comes from an adult with non-small cell lung cancer. The chain recombines TRBV6-5 with TRBJ1-2; D gene unclear. Here the CDR3 reads CASMWNYGYTF. In DNA form, the CDR3 reads TGTGCCAGTATGTGGAACTATGGCTACACCTTC.